This T cell receptor beta chain was recovered during a study of blood T cell repertoires in COVID-19. Background on the study: Samples came from the United States, Italy and Spain, spanning acute and convalescent COVID-19.

The CDR3 runs 14 residues. Looked up from germline, CDR1 is SEHNR and CDR2 is FQNEAQ (reference sequence). The V gene end was trimmed by 1 base and the J gene end by 8 bases; junction bases not matched to a gene: 7. Original methodology: From reference gene primer amplification, estimates of nucleated cell counts were derived. Assay used: immunoSEQ multiplex PCR; TCRdb lists only in-frame clones, some missing. From that table come the V and J calls and clone size; the DNA was used to work out D and trimming. Found here are roughly 700,000 clones, over 80% of them singletons; the top ten hold under 0.3%.

Material: peripheral blood. The chain combines TRBV7-9 with TRBJ1-2; 7 bases are a match to TRBD1. This sequence was found in a woman between 18 and 29 years old with acute or convalescent COVID-19. The CDR3 bases are TGTGCCAGCAGCTTAGTCGGCAGGGGGGTGGGCTACACCTTC. This codes for CASSLVGRGVGYTF.